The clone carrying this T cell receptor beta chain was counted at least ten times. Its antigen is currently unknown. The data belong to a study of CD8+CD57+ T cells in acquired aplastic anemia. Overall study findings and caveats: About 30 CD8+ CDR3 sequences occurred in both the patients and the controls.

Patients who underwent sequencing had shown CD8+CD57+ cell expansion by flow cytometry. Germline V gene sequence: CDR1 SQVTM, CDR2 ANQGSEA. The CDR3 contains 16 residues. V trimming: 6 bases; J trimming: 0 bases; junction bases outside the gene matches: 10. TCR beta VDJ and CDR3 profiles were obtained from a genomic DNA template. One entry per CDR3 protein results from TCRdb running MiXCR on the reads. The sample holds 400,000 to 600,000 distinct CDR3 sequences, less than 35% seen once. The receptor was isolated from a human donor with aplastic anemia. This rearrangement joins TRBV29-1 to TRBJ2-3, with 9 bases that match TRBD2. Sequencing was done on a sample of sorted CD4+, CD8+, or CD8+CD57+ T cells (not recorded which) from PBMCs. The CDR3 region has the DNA TGCAGCGTCGCCCCTGGGCTAGCGGGGAGCACAGATACGCAGTATTTT. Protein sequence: CSVAPGLAGSTDTQYF.